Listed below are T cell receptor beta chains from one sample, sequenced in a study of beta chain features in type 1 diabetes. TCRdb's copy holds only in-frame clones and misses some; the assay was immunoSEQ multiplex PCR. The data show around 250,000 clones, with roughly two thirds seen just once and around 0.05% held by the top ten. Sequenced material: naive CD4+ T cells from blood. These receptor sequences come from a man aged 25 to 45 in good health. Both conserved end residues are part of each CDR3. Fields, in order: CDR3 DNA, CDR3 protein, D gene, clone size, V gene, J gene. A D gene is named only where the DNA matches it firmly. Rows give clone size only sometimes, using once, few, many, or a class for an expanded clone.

CDR3 DNA: TGTGCCAGCAGTAAAACTGGGACAGGGGTCAGGGAGACCCAGTACTTC; CDR3 protein: CASSKTGTGVRETQYF; D gene: TRBD1; clone size: .; V gene: TRBV25-1; J gene: TRBJ2-5
CDR3 DNA: TGCGCCAGCAGCCAAGGGCAGTACAATGAGCAGTTCTTC; CDR3 protein: CASSQGQYNEQFF; D gene: .; clone size: .; V gene: TRBV4-3; J gene: TRBJ2-1
CDR3 DNA: TGTGCCAGCAGCCTTCGGACAGGGACAGATGTACCCCTCCACTTT; CDR3 protein: CASSLRTGTDVPLHF; D gene: TRBD1; clone size: .; V gene: TRBV7-2; J gene: TRBJ1-6
CDR3 DNA: TGTGCCAGCAGCGCATTGGGACAGGGAGGAACAGATACGCAGTATTTT; CDR3 protein: CASSALGQGGTDTQYF; D gene: TRBD1; clone size: .; V gene: TRBV9; J gene: TRBJ2-3
CDR3 DNA: TGCGCCAGCAGCCAAGAGCAACTAGCGAAAGATACGCAGTATTTT; CDR3 protein: CASSQEQLAKDTQYF; D gene: TRBD2; clone size: few; V gene: TRBV4-1; J gene: TRBJ2-3
CDR3 DNA: TGTGCCAGCACCGAGGACATTTCCTACGAGCAGTACTTC; CDR3 protein: CASTEDISYEQYF; D gene: .; clone size: few; V gene: TRBV28; J gene: TRBJ2-7
CDR3 DNA: TGTGCCAGCAGTGAAAGGGGACAGGGCCCTGAGACCCAGTACTTC; CDR3 protein: CASSERGQGPETQYF; D gene: TRBD1; clone size: .; V gene: TRBV2; J gene: TRBJ2-5
CDR3 DNA: TGTGCCAGCAGGTCCCGAGGAGGGGTGGACACTGAAGCTTTCTTT; CDR3 protein: CASRSRGGVDTEAFF; D gene: .; clone size: once; V gene: TRBV25-1; J gene: TRBJ1-1
CDR3 DNA: TGCGCCAGCAGCTTGGGTAGGGGGCCGAAAAACATTCAGTACTTC; CDR3 protein: CASSLGRGPKNIQYF; D gene: TRBD1; clone size: few; V gene: TRBV5-1; J gene: TRBJ2-4
CDR3 DNA: TGTGCCAGCAGTTCCCAGGGGACCCAGTACTTC; CDR3 protein: CASSSQGTQYF; D gene: .; clone size: .; V gene: TRBV28; J gene: TRBJ2-5
CDR3 DNA: TGTGCCAGCAGTAACTTGAACACTGAAGCTTTCTTT; CDR3 protein: CASSNLNTEAFF; D gene: .; clone size: .; V gene: TRBV25-1; J gene: TRBJ1-1
CDR3 DNA: TGTGCCAGCAGCTTAAGAGGGTTTCTCGGGGCCAACGTCCTGACTTTC; CDR3 protein: CASSLRGFLGANVLTF; D gene: .; clone size: .; V gene: TRBV11-2; J gene: TRBJ2-6
CDR3 DNA: TGTGCCACCAGCGCAACCCCGGACGAATCCTACGAGCAGTACTTC; CDR3 protein: CATSATPDESYEQYF; D gene: .; clone size: .; V gene: TRBV15; J gene: TRBJ2-7
CDR3 DNA: TGCAGCGGTGATCGGACAGGGGGCGCCGATGAGCAGTTCTTC; CDR3 protein: CSGDRTGGADEQFF; D gene: TRBD1; clone size: .; V gene: TRBV29-1; J gene: TRBJ2-1
CDR3 DNA: TGTGCCAGCAGTTCCCCGGGCAAGATCTACGAGCAGTACTTC; CDR3 protein: CASSSPGKIYEQYF; D gene: .; clone size: .; V gene: TRBV28; J gene: TRBJ2-7
CDR3 DNA: TGCAGCGCTACCTATGGCTACACCTTC; CDR3 protein: CSATYGYTF; D gene: .; clone size: .; V gene: TRBV29-1; J gene: TRBJ1-2
CDR3 DNA: TGTGCCAGCAGCGTAGGGCAGGGTAGTATTGGGTATGAGCAGTTCTTC; CDR3 protein: CASSVGQGSIGYEQFF; D gene: .; clone size: few; V gene: TRBV9; J gene: TRBJ2-1
CDR3 DNA: TGTGCCTCGGGGACTTCTGTTATCCAGTACTTC; CDR3 protein: CASGTSVIQYF; D gene: .; clone size: few; V gene: TRBV30; J gene: TRBJ2-4
CDR3 DNA: TGTGCCAGCAGCTCTCTTGGATCAAGTTTGTCCTACGAGCAGTACTTC; CDR3 protein: CASSSLGSSLSYEQYF; D gene: .; clone size: .; V gene: TRBV11-2; J gene: TRBJ2-7
CDR3 DNA: TGCGCCAGCAGCGCCGACAGCCCGTCCTACAATGAGCAGTTCTTC; CDR3 protein: CASSADSPSYNEQFF; D gene: .; clone size: .; V gene: TRBV5-1; J gene: TRBJ2-1
CDR3 DNA: TGTGCCAGCAGCTCGGCAAGCGGGCCGAACTACGAGCAGTACTTC; CDR3 protein: CASSSASGPNYEQYF; D gene: .; clone size: .; V gene: TRBV5-4; J gene: TRBJ2-7
CDR3 DNA: TGTGCCACCAGCACCGGGGGCACAGATACGCAGTATTTT; CDR3 protein: CATSTGGTDTQYF; D gene: .; clone size: .; V gene: TRBV15; J gene: TRBJ2-3
CDR3 DNA: TGTGCCAGCAGCTTAAAGGCGGCTGGTTCCCAGTACTTC; CDR3 protein: CASSLKAAGSQYF; D gene: .; clone size: .; V gene: TRBV7-9; J gene: TRBJ2-5
CDR3 DNA: TGTGCCTGGAGTGTACAGGGGATATATGGCTACACCTTC; CDR3 protein: CAWSVQGIYGYTF; D gene: TRBD1; clone size: .; V gene: TRBV30; J gene: TRBJ1-2
CDR3 DNA: TGTGCCAGCAGCTCCGGCGAGACTAGCCTGGCCGAGCAGTACTTC; CDR3 protein: CASSSGETSLAEQYF; D gene: TRBD2; clone size: .; V gene: TRBV7-9; J gene: TRBJ2-7
CDR3 DNA: TGTGCCACCAGCAGAGACAGTGGCTACACCTTC; CDR3 protein: CATSRDSGYTF; D gene: .; clone size: .; V gene: TRBV15; J gene: TRBJ1-2
CDR3 DNA: TGTGCCAGCAGTGTGATGCAGCGGGGAGAGACCCAGTACTTC; CDR3 protein: CASSVMQRGETQYF; D gene: TRBD2; clone size: .; V gene: TRBV2; J gene: TRBJ2-5
CDR3 DNA: TGTGCCTGGAGTGTCATCACAGATACGCAGTATTTT; CDR3 protein: CAWSVITDTQYF; D gene: .; clone size: .; V gene: TRBV30; J gene: TRBJ2-3
CDR3 DNA: TGTGCCAGCAGGACAGGTTCCTACGAGCAGTACTTC; CDR3 protein: CASRTGSYEQYF; D gene: .; clone size: few; V gene: TRBV2; J gene: TRBJ2-7
CDR3 DNA: TGTGCCAGTAGTATCGCGGGAGTAGGGGAGCAGTACTTC; CDR3 protein: CASSIAGVGEQYF; D gene: TRBD2; clone size: .; V gene: TRBV19; J gene: TRBJ2-7
CDR3 DNA: TGCGCCAGCAGCTTGGACAGGGTCTACGAGCAGTACTTC; CDR3 protein: CASSLDRVYEQYF; D gene: .; clone size: .; V gene: TRBV5-1; J gene: TRBJ2-7
CDR3 DNA: TGCAGCGTTGAGAATCCAGGGGTGAACACTGAAGCTTTCTTT; CDR3 protein: CSVENPGVNTEAFF; D gene: .; clone size: few; V gene: TRBV29-1; J gene: TRBJ1-1
CDR3 DNA: TGTGCCTGGAGTGGCAGGGTAACCTACGAGCAGTACTTC; CDR3 protein: CAWSGRVTYEQYF; D gene: .; clone size: .; V gene: TRBV30; J gene: TRBJ2-7
CDR3 DNA: TGTGCCAGCAGCGGGAGGAGGGAAACAGATACGCAGTATTTT; CDR3 protein: CASSGRRETDTQYF; D gene: .; clone size: .; V gene: TRBV7-2; J gene: TRBJ2-3
CDR3 DNA: TGCAGCGTTGTACGACAGCTGAACACTGAAGCTTTCTTT; CDR3 protein: CSVVRQLNTEAFF; D gene: .; clone size: few; V gene: TRBV29-1; J gene: TRBJ1-1
CDR3 DNA: TGTGCCAGCAGTCCGGGGACTAGCGGCTACGAGCAGTACTTC; CDR3 protein: CASSPGTSGYEQYF; D gene: TRBD2; clone size: .; V gene: TRBV27; J gene: TRBJ2-7
CDR3 DNA: TGCAGCGTTCCCGAGGGTGGCTACACCTTC; CDR3 protein: CSVPEGGYTF; D gene: .; clone size: .; V gene: TRBV29-1; J gene: TRBJ1-2